A selection of T cell receptor beta chains follows, all from one sample in a study of shared clonotypes between healthy human individuals. Sequencing was performed with immunoSEQ multiplex PCR; in TCRdb, only in-frame clones are kept and a portion is missing. The data contain over a million clones, under 80% of them singletons. Sequenced sample: memory CD4+ T cells sorted from blood. The source is a young man in good health. The CDR3 runs from the conserved cysteine through the conserved F or W. The D gene is left open where the match is weak.

TRBJ1-1,NA,TRBV6-5,11,TGTGCCAGCGTGGGGCACCAGGAGGCTTTCTTT,CASVGHQEAFF
TRBJ2-5,NA,TRBV5-6,16,TGTGCCAGCAGCCCTAAGATGAGGGTAGACCAAGAGACCCAGTACTTC,CASSPKMRVDQETQYF
TRBJ2-1,NA,TRBV10-3,15,TGTGCCATCAGAATTGGGGGGGCTACCTACAATGAGCAGTTCTTC,CAIRIGGATYNEQFF
TRBJ2-7,NA,TRBV7-2,13,TGTGCCAGCAGCTTAGATCCCCCCCACGAGCAGTACTTC,CASSLDPPHEQYF
TRBJ2-3,NA,TRBV5-6,14,TGTGCCAGCAGCTGGGGCGTCGGCGCAGATACGCAGTATTTT,CASSWGVGADTQYF
TRBJ2-5,NA,TRBV5-1,15,TGCGCCAGCAGCTTGGCGGGCAGGGTCACCGAGACCCAGTACTTC,CASSLAGRVTETQYF
TRBJ1-2,NA,TRBV6-1,14,TGTGCCAGCAGACAAAGGGGACCTGATGATGGCTACACCTTC,CASRQRGPDDGYTF
TRBJ1-4,NA,TRBV18,14,TGTGCCAGCTCACTGATTCGGGACGGTGAAAAACTGTTTTTT,CASSLIRDGEKLFF
TRBJ2-3,NA,TRBV5-4,13,TGTGCCAGCAGCTTCGGGCCCACAGATACGCAGTATTTT,CASSFGPTDTQYF
TRBJ2-4,NA,TRBV7-2,15,TGTGCCAGCAGCCCTTCGAACGCGGCGAAAAACATTCAGTACTTC,CASSPSNAAKNIQYF
TRBJ2-1,TRBD1,TRBV28,14,TGTGCCAGCAGTTTCGGGACAGGTTACAATGAGCAGTTCTTC,CASSFGTGYNEQFF
TRBJ2-1,TRBD2,TRBV5-1,15,TGCGCCAGCAGCCCAAGCGGGAGGGCTCGTAATGAGCAGTTCTTC,CASSPSGRARNEQFF
TRBJ1-1,NA,TRBV2,14,TGTGCCAGCAGAGGACAGACTCTGAACACTGAAGCTTTCTTT,CASRGQTLNTEAFF
TRBJ2-3,TRBD2,TRBV5-1,17,TGCGCCAGCAGCTTAGCTCGCAGCGGGGATCGCACAGATACGCAGTATTTT,CASSLARSGDRTDTQYF
TRBJ2-3,NA,TRBV7-8,16,TGTGCCAGCAGCCCAGGGGGGGGACTGAGCACAGATACGCAGTATTTT,CASSPGGGLSTDTQYF
TRBJ1-2,NA,TRBV14,15,TGTGCCAGCAGCCAAGGGACAGCCAGAGGCTATGGCTACACCTTC,CASSQGTARGYGYTF
TRBJ2-1,NA,TRBV7-6,18,TGTGCCAGCAGCTTACTCCGCAGCGAGGGGAGAGTCTACAATGAGCAGTTCTTC,CASSLLRSEGRVYNEQFF
TRBJ1-2,NA,TRBV2,14,TGTGCCAGCAGTGAATCTCGGGGGTTGGGTGGCTACACCTTC,CASSESRGLGGYTF
TRBJ2-3,NA,TRBV5-6,16,TGTGCCAGCAGCTTGGGGCAGGGTCGGAGCACAGATACGCAGTATTTT,CASSLGQGRSTDTQYF
TRBJ2-2,NA,TRBV7-3,15,TGTGCCAGCAGCTTCGGGGGGCGTGACACCGGGGAGCTGTTTTTT,CASSFGGRDTGELFF
TRBJ1-6,NA,TRBV16,14,TGTGCCAGCAGCCATAAACAGGGTGGTTCACCCCTCCACTTT,CASSHKQGGSPLHF
TRBJ2-7,NA,TRBV5-4,13,TGTGCCAGCTGGGATCACGACTCCTACGAGCAGTACTTC,CASWDHDSYEQYF
TRBJ1-6,NA,TRBV14,15,TGTGCCAGCAGCCAAGATCAGGGGACCTATTCACCCCTCCACTTT,CASSQDQGTYSPLHF
TRBJ2-2,NA,TRBV28,15,TGTGCCAGCAGCGGCGGGGACACGAACACCGGGGAGCTGTTTTTT,CASSGGDTNTGELFF
TRBJ2-1,NA,TRBV11-1,16,TGTGCCAGCAGCTCGAAAGATAACCGGGCCTACAATGAGCAGTTCTTC,CASSSKDNRAYNEQFF
TRBJ1-1,NA,TRBV5-1,15,TGCGCCAGCAGGACGACAGAGGAAAGGGGCACTGAAGCTTTCTTT,CASRTTEERGTEAFF
TRBJ1-5,TRBD1,TRBV6-6,16,TGTGCCAGCAGTTACACGACAGGGCTGGTCAATCAGCCCCAGCATTTT,CASSYTTGLVNQPQHF
TRBJ1-2,NA,TRBV14,13,TGTGCCAGCAGCTCAGGACAGACCTATGGCTACACCTTC,CASSSGQTYGYTF